This entry lists 8 T cell receptor beta chains sequenced from one sample in a study of cytomegalovirus exposure and HLA in healthy donors. Libraries were prepared by immunoSEQ multiplex PCR; TCRdb keeps only in-frame clonotypes and omits some of them. In the table there are over 60,000 clones, around 95% of which are singletons. The source material was PBMCs. The receptors originated from a man younger than 35 in good health and CMV-seronegative.

The chain joins TRBV20-1 to TRBJ1-1; D gene ambiguous. Germline V gives CDR1 DFQATT, CDR2 SNEGSKA (reference sequence). V shed 2 bases and J shed 3 bases, with 4 bases lying between them. The CDR3 totals 11 residues. CDR3 amino acids: CSARSDTEAFF. The CDR3 DNA is TGCAGTGCTAGATCGGACACTGAAGCTTTCTTT.

The chain combines TRBV2 with TRBJ2-7; D uncertain. The CDR3 runs 12 residues. Germline CDR1 is SNHLY and CDR2 is FYNNEI. The germline V and J ends were trimmed by 5 bases and 7 bases, with 12 bases remaining between them. CDR3 sequence reads: CASSWALPEQYF. The CDR3 DNA reads TGTGCCAGCAGTTGGGCGCTCCCGGAGCAGTACTTC.

The chain is built from TRBV7-3 and TRBJ2-3; 10 nucleotides line up with TRBD2. This CDR3 is 18 amino acids long. V was pared by 4 bases and J by 6 bases, with 16 bases of the junction left unmatched. The germline V gene encodes CDR1 SGHTA and CDR2 FQGTGA. CDR3 sequence (DNA): TGTGCCAGCAGCTCAATAGGGGCGCTAGCGGGGGATATCGATACGCAGTATTTT. This gives the protein CASSSIGALAGDIDTQYF.

There are a few counts of this clone. This chain uses TRBV7-9 with TRBJ1-3; 8 bases agree with TRBD1. The CDR3 runs 15 residues. V gave up 5 bases and J gave up 1 base; unmatched junction bases: 4. Looked up from germline, CDR1 is SEHNR and CDR2 is FQNEAQ (reference sequence). The CDR3 region is CASSPQGASGNTIYF. The CDR3 DNA is TGTGCCAGCAGCCCCCAGGGGGCTTCTGGAAACACCATATATTTT.

V gene TRBV7-2 combines with J gene TRBJ1-2; 7 bases are a match to TRBD1. The CDR3 spans 14 residues. Germline trimming cut 4 bases from V and 0 bases from J; bases unmatched to any gene: 2. Germline V gene data show CDR1 as SGHTA and CDR2 as FQGNSA. The CDR3 DNA reads TGTGCCAGCAGCTCTGACAGGGCTAACTATGGCTACACCTTC. Its translation is CASSSDRANYGYTF. Full variable domain (rest looked up from reference TRBV7-2 and TRBJ1-2): GAGVSQSPSNKVTEKGKDVELRCDPISGHTALYWYRQSLGQGLEFLIYFQGNSAPDKSGLPSDRFSAERTGGSVSTLTIQRTQQEDSAVYLCASSSDRANYGYTFGSGTRLTVV.

V is TRBV30 and J is TRBJ1-3, with 8 bases lining up with TRBD1. V shed 4 bases, J shed 2 bases, and the junction held 1 base outside the gene matches. Per germline, CDR1 GTSNPN and CDR2 SVGIG (reference sequence). The CDR3 is made up of 13 amino acids. The chain's CDR3 is CAWTTGAGNTIYF. CDR3 DNA sequence: TGTGCCTGGACGACAGGGGCTGGAAACACCATATATTTT.

CDR3 bases: TGTGCCAGCAGCTTGACAGGGTACACCGGGGAGCTGTTTTTT. Translating it yields CASSLTGYTGELFF. The chain recombines TRBV7-3 with TRBJ2-2; the match to TRBD1 covers 7 bases. This CDR3 region has 14 residues. The trim removed 3 bases at V and 3 bases at J, leaving 1 base unmatched. CDR1 is SGHTA, CDR2 FQGTGA, per germline.

This chain uses TRBV28 with TRBJ2-7; 9 nucleotides agree with TRBD1. This CDR3 region has 15 residues. V lost 6 bases, J lost 6 bases, and 12 bases stayed unmatched. Germline loops: CDR1 MDHEN, CDR2 SYDVKM. CDR3 coding DNA: TGTGCCAGCAGCGCACTGACAGGGGGAAGGCCCGAGCAGTACTTC. This sequence encodes CASSALTGGRPEQYF. Complete variable domain (other parts from reference TRBV28 and TRBJ2-7): DVKVTQSSRYLVKRTGEKVFLECVQDMDHENMFWYRQDPGLGLRLIYFSYDVKMKEKGDIPEGYSVSREKKERFSLILESASTNQTSMYLCASSALTGGRPEQYFGPGTRLTVT.